What follows is one T cell receptor (beta chain) and its context. This entry belongs to a study of blood T cell repertoires in COVID-19. Original methodology: Cell counts per sample came from amplifying reference gene primers. Only in-frame clones appear in the TCRdb table, and some are missing; sequencing was by immunoSEQ multiplex PCR. V and J calls and clone size are given by that table; D and trimming were obtained from the DNA. The table has around 320,000 clones, under 90% seen once. This CDR3 comprises 13 residues. Germline CDR1 and CDR2: SGDLS and YYNGEE. V lost 7 bases to trimming and J lost 0 bases, with 10 bases between them.

This TCR derives from a woman in her 30s with COVID-19, enrolled during active disease. Input material: peripheral blood. This chain joins TRBV9 and TRBJ1-1; weak D call: TRBD1 (5 bases). This CDR3 is CASHTGMNTEAFF. The CDR3 DNA sequence: TGTGCCAGCCACACAGGTATGAACACTGAAGCTTTCTTT.